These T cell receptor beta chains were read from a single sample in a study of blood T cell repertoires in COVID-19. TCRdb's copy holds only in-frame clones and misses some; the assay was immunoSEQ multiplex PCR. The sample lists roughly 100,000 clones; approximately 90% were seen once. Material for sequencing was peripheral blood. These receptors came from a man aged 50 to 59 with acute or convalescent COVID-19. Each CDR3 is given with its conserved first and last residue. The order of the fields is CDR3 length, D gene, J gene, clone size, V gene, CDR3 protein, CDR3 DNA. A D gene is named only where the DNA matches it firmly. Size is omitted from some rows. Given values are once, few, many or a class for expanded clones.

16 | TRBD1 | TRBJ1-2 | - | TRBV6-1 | CASSGLGQGVGYGYTF | TGTGCCAGCAGTGGTCTTGGGCAGGGGGTAGGCTATGGCTACACCTTC
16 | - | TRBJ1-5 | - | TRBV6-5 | CASSSQGIGDNQPQHF | TGTGCCAGCAGTTCTCAGGGAATTGGGGACAATCAGCCCCAGCATTTT
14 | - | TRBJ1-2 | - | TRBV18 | CASSPGQANYGYTF | TGTGCCAGCTCACCCGGACAAGCTAACTATGGCTACACCTTC
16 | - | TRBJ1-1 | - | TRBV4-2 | CASSQASGGVNTEAFF | TGTGCCAGCAGCCAAGCATCTGGCGGCGTGAACACTGAAGCTTTCTTT
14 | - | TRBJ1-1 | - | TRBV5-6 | CASSPPRGDTEAFF | TGTGCCAGCAGCCCACCTCGGGGGGACACTGAAGCTTTCTTT
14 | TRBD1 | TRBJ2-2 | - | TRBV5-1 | CASSLATGRRELFF | TGCGCCAGCAGCTTGGCGACAGGGAGACGGGAGCTGTTTTTT
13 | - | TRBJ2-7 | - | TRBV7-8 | CASSLSSFSEQYF | TGTGCCAGCAGCCTCTCTAGTTTTAGCGAGCAGTACTTC
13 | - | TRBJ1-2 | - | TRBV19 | CASRTQSNFGYTF | TGTGCCAGTAGAACACAGAGTAACTTTGGCTACACCTTC
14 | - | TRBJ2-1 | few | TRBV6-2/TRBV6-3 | CASSYQSGTTEQFF | TGTGCCAGCAGTTACCAGTCCGGGACAACGGAGCAGTTCTTC
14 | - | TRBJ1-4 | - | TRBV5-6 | CASSLVGSGGKLFF | TGTGCCAGCAGCTTGGTGGGATCGGGAGGAAAACTGTTTTTT
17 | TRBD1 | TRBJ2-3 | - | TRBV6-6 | CASSRPLGTVRTDTQYF | TGTGCCAGCAGTCGACCTCTTGGGACAGTCCGCACAGATACGCAGTATTTT
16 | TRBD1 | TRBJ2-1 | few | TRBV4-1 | CASSQTPGQGYNEQFF | TGCGCCAGCAGCCAAACCCCGGGACAGGGGTACAATGAGCAGTTCTTC
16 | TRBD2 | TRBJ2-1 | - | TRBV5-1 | CASKRIGTSGYNEQFF | TGCGCCAGCAAACGAATAGGGACTAGCGGATACAATGAGCAGTTCTTC
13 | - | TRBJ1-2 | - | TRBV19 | CASSWGRSYGYTF | TGTGCCAGTAGTTGGGGCAGATCCTATGGCTACACCTTC
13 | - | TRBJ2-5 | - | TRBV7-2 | CASSLRQVETQYF | TGTGCCAGCAGCCTAAGACAGGTAGAGACCCAGTACTTC
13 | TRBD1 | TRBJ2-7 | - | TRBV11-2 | CASRTQGADEQYF | TGTGCCAGCAGGACACAGGGGGCGGACGAGCAGTACTTC
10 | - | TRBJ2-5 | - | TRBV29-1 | CSVLKETQYF | TGCAGCGTCCTAAAGGAGACCCAGTACTTC
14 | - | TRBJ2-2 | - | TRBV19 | CASKGLQATGELFF | TGTGCCAGTAAGGGGTTACAAGCCACCGGGGAGCTGTTTTTT
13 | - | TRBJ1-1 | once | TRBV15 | CATSRTADTEAFF | TGTGCCACCAGCAGGACTGCCGACACTGAAGCTTTCTTT
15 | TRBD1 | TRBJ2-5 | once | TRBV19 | CASRKTGGYQETQYF | TGTGCCAGTAGAAAGACAGGGGGTTACCAAGAGACCCAGTACTTC
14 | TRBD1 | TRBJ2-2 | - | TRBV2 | CASSELQGAGELFF | TGTGCCAGCAGTGAACTACAGGGGGCCGGGGAGCTGTTTTTT
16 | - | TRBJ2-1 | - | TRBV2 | CASSDGTGRRHNEQFF | TGTGCCAGCAGTGACGGTACAGGTCGGCGTCACAATGAGCAGTTCTTC
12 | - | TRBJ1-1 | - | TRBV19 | CASSQLNTEAFF | TGTGCCAGTAGTCAATTGAACACTGAAGCTTTCTTT
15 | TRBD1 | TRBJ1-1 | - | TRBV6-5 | CASSYSTGGGAEAFF | TGTGCCAGCAGTTACTCTACAGGGGGGGGAGCTGAAGCTTTCTTT
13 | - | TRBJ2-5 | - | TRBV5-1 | CASSLGQEETQYF | TGCGCCAGCAGCTTGGGACAGGAGGAGACCCAGTACTTC
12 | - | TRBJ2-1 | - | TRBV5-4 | CASSGRTNEQFF | TGTGCCAGCAGCGGGAGGACCAATGAGCAGTTCTTC
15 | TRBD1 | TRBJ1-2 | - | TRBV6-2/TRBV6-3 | CASSYRQGDVYGYTF | TGTGCCAGCAGTTACAGGCAGGGGGACGTCTATGGCTACACCTTC
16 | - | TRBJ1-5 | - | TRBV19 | CASRPGASSPNQPQHF | TGTGCCAGTCGACCAGGGGCCTCCTCCCCTAATCAGCCCCAGCATTTT
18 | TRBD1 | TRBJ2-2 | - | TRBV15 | CATSRPDDRAVSTGELFF | TGTGCCACCAGCAGACCGGATGACAGGGCGGTGAGCACCGGGGAGCTGTTTTTT
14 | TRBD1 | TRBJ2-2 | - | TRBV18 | CASSDRANTGELFF | TGTGCCAGCTCAGACAGGGCGAACACCGGGGAGCTGTTTTTT
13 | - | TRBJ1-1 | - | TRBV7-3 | CASSSGLNTEAFF | TGTGCCAGCAGCTCGGGTCTGAACACTGAAGCTTTCTTT
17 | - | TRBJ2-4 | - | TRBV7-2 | CASSLVVGGAGENIQYF | TGTGCCAGCAGCTTAGTGGTTGGGGGCGCCGGCGAGAACATTCAGTACTTC
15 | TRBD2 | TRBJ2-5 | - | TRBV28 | CASSFSSGGQETQYF | TGTGCCAGCAGTTTTTCTAGCGGGGGACAAGAGACCCAGTACTTC
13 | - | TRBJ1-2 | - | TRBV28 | CASSRGGPGGYTF | TGTGCCAGCAGCCGAGGCGGTCCGGGAGGCTACACCTTC
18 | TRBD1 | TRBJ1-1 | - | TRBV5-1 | CASSLGTATGGMNTEAFF | TGCGCCAGCAGCCTAGGCACGGCGACAGGGGGGATGAACACTGAAGCTTTCTTT
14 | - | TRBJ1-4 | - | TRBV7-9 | CASSPAGLGEKLFF | TGTGCCAGCAGCCCCGCCGGGTTGGGTGAAAAACTGTTTTTT
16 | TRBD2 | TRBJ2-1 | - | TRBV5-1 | CASSQTGLAGGIVEFF | TGCGCCAGCAGCCAAACCGGACTAGCGGGGGGTATAGTGGAGTTCTTC
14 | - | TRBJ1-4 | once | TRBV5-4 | CASSVGGAGEKLFF | TGTGCCAGCAGTGTGGGGGGGGCAGGTGAAAAACTGTTTTTT
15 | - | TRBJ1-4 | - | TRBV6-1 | CASSEVALTAGILFF | TGTGCCAGCAGTGAAGTAGCCCTGACGGCCGGGATACTGTTTTTT
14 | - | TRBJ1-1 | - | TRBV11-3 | CASSPMRGSTEAFF | TGTGCCAGCAGCCCTATGAGGGGGTCCACTGAAGCTTTCTTT
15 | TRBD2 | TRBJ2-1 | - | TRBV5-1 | CASSSSGGIYNEQFF | TGCGCCAGCAGCTCGAGCGGGGGGATCTACAATGAGCAGTTCTTC